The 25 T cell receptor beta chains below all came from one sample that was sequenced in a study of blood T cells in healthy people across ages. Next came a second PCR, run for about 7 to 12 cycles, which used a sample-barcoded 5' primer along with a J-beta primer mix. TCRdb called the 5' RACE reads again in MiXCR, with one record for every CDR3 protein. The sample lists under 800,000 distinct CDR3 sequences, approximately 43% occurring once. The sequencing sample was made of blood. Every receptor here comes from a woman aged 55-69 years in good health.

This CDR3 is CSARVQSLSTDTQYF. CDR3 nucleotides: TGCAGTGCTAGAGTGCAGAGTCTTAGCACAGATACGCAGTATTTT. The J gene is TRBJ2-3, the V gene TRBV20-1, with D uncertain. The ends were cut back, 1 base at V and 0 bases at J, with 11 bases in the middle. The CDR3 length is 15 residues. CDR1 is DFQATT and CDR2 is SNEGSKA in the germline V gene (reference sequence).

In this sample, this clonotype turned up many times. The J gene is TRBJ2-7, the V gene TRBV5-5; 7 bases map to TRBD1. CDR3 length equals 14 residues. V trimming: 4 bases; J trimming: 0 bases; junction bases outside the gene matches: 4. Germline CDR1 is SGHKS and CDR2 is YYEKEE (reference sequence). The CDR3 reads CASSVTGDSYEQYF. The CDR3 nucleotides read TGTGCCAGCAGCGTTACAGGGGACTCCTACGAGCAGTACTTC.

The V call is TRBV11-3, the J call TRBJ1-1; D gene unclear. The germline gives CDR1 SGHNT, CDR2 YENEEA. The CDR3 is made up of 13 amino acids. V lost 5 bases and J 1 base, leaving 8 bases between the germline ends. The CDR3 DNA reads TGTGCCAGCAGCGTTACTACGAACACTGAAGCTTTCTTT. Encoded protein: CASSVTTNTEAFF.

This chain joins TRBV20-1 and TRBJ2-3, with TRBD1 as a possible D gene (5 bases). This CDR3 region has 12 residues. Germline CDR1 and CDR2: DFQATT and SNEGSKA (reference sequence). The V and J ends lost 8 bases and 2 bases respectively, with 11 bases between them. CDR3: CSSTEITDTQYF. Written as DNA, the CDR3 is TGCAGTTCGACAGAAATCACAGATACGCAGTATTTT.

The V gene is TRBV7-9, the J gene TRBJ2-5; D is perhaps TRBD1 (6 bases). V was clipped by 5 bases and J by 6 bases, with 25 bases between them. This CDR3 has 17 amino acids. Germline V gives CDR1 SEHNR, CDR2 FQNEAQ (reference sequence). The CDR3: CASSDTVWQGTGQTQYF. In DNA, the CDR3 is TGTGCCAGCAGCGATACCGTCTGGCAGGGGACGGGACAGACCCAGTACTTC.

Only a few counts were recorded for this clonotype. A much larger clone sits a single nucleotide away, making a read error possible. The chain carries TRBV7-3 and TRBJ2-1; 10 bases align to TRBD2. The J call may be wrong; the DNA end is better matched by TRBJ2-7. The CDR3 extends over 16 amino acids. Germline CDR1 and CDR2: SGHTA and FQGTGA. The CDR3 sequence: CASSVTSGYPYNEQYF. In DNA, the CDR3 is TGTGCCAGCAGCGTGACTAGCGGGTACCCTTACAATGAGCAGTACTTC.

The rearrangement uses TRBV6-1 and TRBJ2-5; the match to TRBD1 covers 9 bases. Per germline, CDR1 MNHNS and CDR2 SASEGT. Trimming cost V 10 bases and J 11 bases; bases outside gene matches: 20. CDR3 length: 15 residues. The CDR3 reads CAIWRGRTGVKEQYF. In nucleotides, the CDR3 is TGTGCCATCTGGAGAGGCCGGACAGGGGTAAAAGAGCAGTACTTC.

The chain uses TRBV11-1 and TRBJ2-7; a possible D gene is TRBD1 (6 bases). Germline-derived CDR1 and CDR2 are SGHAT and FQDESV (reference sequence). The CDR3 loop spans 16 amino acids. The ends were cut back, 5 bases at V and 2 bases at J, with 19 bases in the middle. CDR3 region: CASSPSPTGQPYEQYF. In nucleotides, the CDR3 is TGTGCCAGCAGCCCAAGCCCCACGGGACAACCCTACGAGCAGTACTTC. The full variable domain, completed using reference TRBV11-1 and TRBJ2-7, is EAEVAQSPRYKITEKSQAVAFWCDPISGHATLYWYRQILGQGPELLVQFQDESVVDDSQLPKDRFSAERLKGVDSTLKIQPAELGDSAMYLCASSPSPTGQPYEQYFGPGTRLTVT.

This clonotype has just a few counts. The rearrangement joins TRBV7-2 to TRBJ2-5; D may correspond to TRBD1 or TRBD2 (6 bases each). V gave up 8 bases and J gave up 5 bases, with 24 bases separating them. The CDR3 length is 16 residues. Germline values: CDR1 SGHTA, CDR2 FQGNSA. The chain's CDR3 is CASRLWGAESWETQYF. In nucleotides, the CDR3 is TGTGCCAGCCGATTATGGGGGGCCGAGTCGTGGGAGACCCAGTACTTC.

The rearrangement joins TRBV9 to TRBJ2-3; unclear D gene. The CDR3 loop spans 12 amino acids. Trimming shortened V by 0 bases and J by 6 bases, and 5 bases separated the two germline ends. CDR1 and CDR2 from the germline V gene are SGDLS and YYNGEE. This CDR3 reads CASSVAVDTQYF. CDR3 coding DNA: TGTGCCAGCAGCGTAGCCGTGGATACGCAGTATTTT.

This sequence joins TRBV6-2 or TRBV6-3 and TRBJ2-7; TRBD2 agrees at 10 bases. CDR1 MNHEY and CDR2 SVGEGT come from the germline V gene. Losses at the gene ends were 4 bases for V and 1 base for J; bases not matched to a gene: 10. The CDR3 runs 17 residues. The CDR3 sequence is CASSLTGSSGRSYEQYF. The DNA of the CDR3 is TGTGCCAGCAGTTTAACAGGGTCTAGCGGGAGATCCTACGAGCAGTACTTC.

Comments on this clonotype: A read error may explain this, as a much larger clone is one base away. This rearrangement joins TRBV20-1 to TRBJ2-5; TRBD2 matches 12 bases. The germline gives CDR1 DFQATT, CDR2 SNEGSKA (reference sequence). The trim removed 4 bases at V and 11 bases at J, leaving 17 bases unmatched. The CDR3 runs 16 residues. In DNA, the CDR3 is TGCAGTGCTACCGCCGGGACTAGCGGGCCTAAAGATGAGCAGTACTTC. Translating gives CSATAGTSGPKDEQYF.

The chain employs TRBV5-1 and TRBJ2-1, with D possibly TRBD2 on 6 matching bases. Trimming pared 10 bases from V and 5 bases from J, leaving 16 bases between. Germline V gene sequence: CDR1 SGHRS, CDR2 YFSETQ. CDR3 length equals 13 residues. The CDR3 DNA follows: TGCGCCGGCACACGGGACTTGAACAATGAGCAGTTCTTC. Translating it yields CAGTRDLNNEQFF.

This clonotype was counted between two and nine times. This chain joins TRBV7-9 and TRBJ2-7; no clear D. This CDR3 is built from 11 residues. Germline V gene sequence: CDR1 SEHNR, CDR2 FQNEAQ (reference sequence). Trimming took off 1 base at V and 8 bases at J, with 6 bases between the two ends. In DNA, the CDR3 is TGTGCCAGCAGCTTAGGGCGGCAGCAGTACTTC. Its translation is CASSLGRQQYF.

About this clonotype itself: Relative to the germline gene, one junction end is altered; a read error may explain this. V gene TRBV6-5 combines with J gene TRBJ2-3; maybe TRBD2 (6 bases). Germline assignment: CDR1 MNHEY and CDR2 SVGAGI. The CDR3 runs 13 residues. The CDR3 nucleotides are TGTGCCGGCAGGAGTCCCGGGGGTGATACGCAGTATTTT. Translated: CAGRSPGGDTQYF.

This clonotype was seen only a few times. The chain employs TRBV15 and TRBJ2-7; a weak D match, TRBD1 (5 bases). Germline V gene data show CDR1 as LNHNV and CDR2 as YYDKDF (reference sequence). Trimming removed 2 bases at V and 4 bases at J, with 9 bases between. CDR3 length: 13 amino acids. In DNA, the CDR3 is TGTGCCACCAGCAGAACGACAGCTTACGAGCAGTACTTC. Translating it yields CATSRTTAYEQYF.

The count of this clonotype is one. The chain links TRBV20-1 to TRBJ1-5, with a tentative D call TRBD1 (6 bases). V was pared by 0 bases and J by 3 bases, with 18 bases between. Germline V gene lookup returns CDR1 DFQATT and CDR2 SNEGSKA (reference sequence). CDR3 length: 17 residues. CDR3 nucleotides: TGCAGTGCTAGAGATCTGCAGGGGTTTTTGTCCAATCAGCCCCAGCATTTT. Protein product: CSARDLQGFLSNQPQHF.

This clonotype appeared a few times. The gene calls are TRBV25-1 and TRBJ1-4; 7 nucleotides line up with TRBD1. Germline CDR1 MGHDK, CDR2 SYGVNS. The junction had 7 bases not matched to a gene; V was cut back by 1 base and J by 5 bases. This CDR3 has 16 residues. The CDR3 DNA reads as TGTGCCAGCAGTGAATCGGGACAGCCTAAGAATGAAAAACTGTTTTTT. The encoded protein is CASSESGQPKNEKLFF. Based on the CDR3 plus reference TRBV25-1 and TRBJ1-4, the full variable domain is EADIYQTPRYLVIGTGKKITLECSQTMGHDKMYWYQQDPGMELHLIHYSYGVNSTEKGDLSSESTVSRIRTEHFPLTLESARPSHTSQYLCASSESGQPKNEKLFFGSGTQLSVL.

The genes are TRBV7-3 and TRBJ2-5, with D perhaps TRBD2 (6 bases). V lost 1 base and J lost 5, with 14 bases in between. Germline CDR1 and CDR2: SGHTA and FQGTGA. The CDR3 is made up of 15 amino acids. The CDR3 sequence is CASSLNQGGTETQYF. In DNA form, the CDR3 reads TGTGCCAGCAGCTTAAATCAGGGAGGTACCGAGACCCAGTACTTC.

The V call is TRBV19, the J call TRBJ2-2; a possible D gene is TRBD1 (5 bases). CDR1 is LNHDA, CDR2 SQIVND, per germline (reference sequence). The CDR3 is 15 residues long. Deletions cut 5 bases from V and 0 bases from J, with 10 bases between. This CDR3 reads CASSRDSTNTGELFF. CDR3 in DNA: TGTGCCAGTAGTCGCGACAGTACGAACACCGGGGAGCTGTTTTTT.

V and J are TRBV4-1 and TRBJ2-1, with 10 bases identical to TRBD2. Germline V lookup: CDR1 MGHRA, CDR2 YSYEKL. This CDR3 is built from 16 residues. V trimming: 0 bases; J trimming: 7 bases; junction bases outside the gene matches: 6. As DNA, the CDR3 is TGCGCCAGCAGCCAAGACTCTAGCGGGAGTATGAATGAGCAGTTCTTC. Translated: CASSQDSSGSMNEQFF.

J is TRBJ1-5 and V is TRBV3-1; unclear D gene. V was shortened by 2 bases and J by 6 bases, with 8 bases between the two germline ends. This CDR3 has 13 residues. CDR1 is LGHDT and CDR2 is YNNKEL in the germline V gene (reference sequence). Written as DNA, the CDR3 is TGTGCCAGCAGCCAAAAGCCAGGTCAGCCCCAGCATTTT. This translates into CASSQKPGQPQHF.

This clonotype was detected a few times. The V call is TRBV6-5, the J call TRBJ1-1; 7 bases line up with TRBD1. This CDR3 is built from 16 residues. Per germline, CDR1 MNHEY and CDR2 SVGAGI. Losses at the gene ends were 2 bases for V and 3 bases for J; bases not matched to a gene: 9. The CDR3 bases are TGTGCCAGCAGTTACGGGAGGGGGCGGGCGGACACTGAAGCTTTCTTT. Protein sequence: CASSYGRGRADTEAFF.

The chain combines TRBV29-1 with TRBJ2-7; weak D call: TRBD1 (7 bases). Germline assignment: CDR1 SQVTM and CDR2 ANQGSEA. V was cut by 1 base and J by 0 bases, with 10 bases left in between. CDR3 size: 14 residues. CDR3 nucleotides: TGCAGCGTTGAAGGGGGGGACAGCTCCTACGAGCAGTACTTC. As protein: CSVEGGDSSYEQYF.

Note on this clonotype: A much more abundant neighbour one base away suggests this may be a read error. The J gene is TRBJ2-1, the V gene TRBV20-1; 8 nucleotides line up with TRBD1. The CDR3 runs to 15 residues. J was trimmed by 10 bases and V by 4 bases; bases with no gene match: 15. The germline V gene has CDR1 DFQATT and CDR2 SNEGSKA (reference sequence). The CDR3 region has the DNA TGCAGTGCTACATCTACAGGGGGAGGTGTCTACGAGCAGTTCTTC. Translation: CSATSTGGGVYEQFF.